The 21 T cell receptor beta chains below all came from one sample that was sequenced in a study of blood T cells in healthy people across ages. A second roughly 6 to 11 cycle PCR used barcoded and J-beta primers. TCRdb ran MiXCR on the 5' RACE reads and lists one entry per CDR3 protein. The table records about 800,000 distinct CDR3 sequences, about 45% of them present only once. Specimen: blood. These receptor sequences come from a man at least 80 years old in good health.

The genes are TRBV20-1 and TRBJ1-5; TRBD1 is a possible D gene (5 bases). This CDR3 comprises 14 residues. Germline CDR1 reads DFQATT; CDR2 reads SNEGSKA (reference sequence). Trimming pared 3 bases from V and 6 bases from J, leaving 15 bases between. In nucleotides, the CDR3 is TGCAGTGCTAGGGTATTAGGCGGGGGTCAGCCCCAGCATTTT. Translated, it gives CSARVLGGGQPQHF.

This clonotype was seen a few times. The chain recombines TRBV28 with TRBJ2-7; weak D call: TRBD1 (5 bases). Trimming stripped 5 bases from V and 2 bases from J, with 7 bases between. Germline V CDR1 and CDR2: MDHEN, SYDVKM. The CDR3 sequence is 12 residues long. CDR3 sequence: CASSTTAYEQYF. In nucleotides, the CDR3 is TGTGCCAGCAGTACGACAGCCTACGAGCAGTACTTC.

The V call is TRBV10-3, the J call TRBJ2-2; TRBD1 matches at 11 bases. This CDR3 is 17 amino acids long. CDR1 and CDR2 (germline): ENHRY, SYGVKD. V dropped 4 bases and J dropped 4; count of bases not matched to a gene: 8. The CDR3 here is CAISGTGGVGGTGELFF. CDR3 bases: TGTGCCATCAGTGGGACAGGGGGCGTCGGAGGCACCGGGGAGCTGTTTTTT.

The rearrangement links TRBV20-1 to TRBJ2-7, with D possibly matching TRBD2 (6 bases). CDR1 and CDR2 (germline): DFQATT, SNEGSKA (reference sequence). V dropped 5 bases and J dropped 1 base, with 12 bases sitting between them. There are 13 residues in the CDR3. CDR3 coding DNA: TGCAGTGCTCAGGCTAGCGTTTCCTACGAGCAGTACTTC. Translation gives CSAQASVSYEQYF.

This clonotype was found a few times. This chain links TRBV27 with TRBJ2-7, with D uncertain. The CDR3 is 13 amino acids. Germline V gene lookup returns CDR1 MNHEY and CDR2 SMNVEV (reference sequence). V lost 0 bases and J 5 bases, leaving 8 bases between the germline ends. In DNA, the CDR3 is TGTGCCAGCAGTTTATCGGGGTGGAACGAGCAGTACTTC. Translated: CASSLSGWNEQYF.

V and J are TRBV7-2 and TRBJ2-2, with D maybe TRBD1 (6 bases). The V gene lost 5 bases and the J gene lost 0 bases, with 13 bases spanning the gap. Per the germline V gene, CDR1 is SGHTA and CDR2 is FQGNSA. The CDR3 consists of 16 residues. Here the CDR3 reads CASSPWDIPNTGELFF. Here the CDR3 DNA reads TGTGCCAGCAGCCCGTGGGACATACCGAACACCGGGGAGCTGTTTTTT. The variable domain in full, with the rest retrieved from reference TRBV7-2 and TRBJ2-2, is GAGVSQSPSNKVTEKGKDVELRCDPISGHTALYWYRQSLGQGLEFLIYFQGNSAPDKSGLPSDRFSAERTGGSVSTLTIQRTQQEDSAVYLCASSPWDIPNTGELFFGEGSRLTVL.

The chain uses TRBV10-1 and TRBJ2-1, with D maybe TRBD2 (6 bases). CDR1 is WNHNN and CDR2 is SYGVQD in the germline V gene (reference sequence). The CDR3 totals 16 residues. V gave up 2 bases and J gave up 8 bases, with 19 bases separating them. DNA of the CDR3: TGCGCCAGCAGTGAGAGACGGGGCTGGGGAGGAGATGAGCAGTTCTTC. Protein sequence: CASSERRGWGGDEQFF.

J is TRBJ1-2 and V is TRBV20-1; 8 nucleotides agree with TRBD1. V shed 3 bases and J 4 bases; nucleotides not matched to a gene: 7. The length of the CDR3 is 14 residues. Germline V gene lookup returns CDR1 DFQATT and CDR2 SNEGSKA (reference sequence). This chain's CDR3 is CSASRTGTIYGYTF. The CDR3 nucleotides are TGCAGTGCTAGTCGGACAGGGACCATCTATGGCTACACCTTC.

As concerns this clonotype: A read error may explain this, as a much larger clone is one base away. The V and J genes are TRBV9 and TRBJ2-1, with a tentative D call TRBD1 (6 bases). Germline V gene data show CDR1 as SGDLS and CDR2 as YYNGEE. This CDR3 has 16 residues. CDR3 sequence: CTSSVVRGSLNDEQFF. The CDR3 bases are TGTACCAGCAGCGTAGTCAGGGGCTCCCTTAACGATGAGCAGTTCTTC. Filled out from reference TRBV9 and TRBJ2-1, the complete variable domain reads DSGVTQTPKHLITATGQRVTLRCSPRSGDLSVYWYQQSLDQGLQFLIQYYNGEERAKGNILERFSAQQFPDLHSELNLSSLELGDSALYFCTSSVVRGSLNDEQFFGPGTRLTVL.

Points on this clonotype: It may be a read error: a sequence one base away is much more abundant. The V call is TRBV9, the J call TRBJ2-3; no clear D. Germline CDR1 is SGDLS and CDR2 is YYNGEE. The CDR3 sequence is 14 residues long. In nucleotides, the CDR3 is TGTGCCGGCAGCGTAGATTGGGGATCAGATACGCAGTATTTT. Translating gives CAGSVDWGSDTQYF.

Notes on this clonotype: One end of the junction does not line up with germline, which may come from a read error. Here the CDR3 reads CANSQETRNRGQYF. In DNA form, the CDR3 reads TGCGCCAACAGCCAAGAAACGAGGAATAGGGGGCAGTACTTC. The chain couples TRBV4-1 to TRBJ2-5; D possibly corresponds to TRBD1 (6 bases). The CDR3 covers 14 residues. CDR1 and CDR2 (germline): MGHRA, YSYEKL.

The rearrangement joins TRBV12-3 or TRBV12-4 to TRBJ1-1, with a possible D match to TRBD1 (5 bases). The CDR3 runs to 12 residues. Trimming stripped 6 bases from V and 7 bases from J, with 12 bases between. The DNA of the CDR3 is TGTGCCAGCAGGCGACAGAATAATGAAGCTTTCTTT. The encoded protein is CASRRQNNEAFF.

This chain links TRBV7-8 with TRBJ2-3; D is ambiguous. V lost 4 bases and J 3 bases, leaving 14 bases between the germline ends. This CDR3 region has 15 residues. The V gene's germline CDR1 is SGHVS and CDR2 FQNEAQ. CDR3 in amino acids: CASSSHLKTTDTQYF. CDR3 sequence (DNA): TGTGCCAGCAGCTCCCACCTTAAGACGACAGATACGCAGTATTTT.

This clonotype was recorded a few times. The CDR3 reads CAISEPSDMSSYNEQFF. CDR3 DNA: TGTGCCATCAGTGAGCCTAGCGATATGAGCTCCTACAATGAGCAGTTCTTC. The rearrangement links TRBV10-3 to TRBJ2-1, with D possibly matching TRBD2 (6 bases). The V gene lost 2 bases and the J gene lost 0 bases, with 14 bases spanning the gap. The CDR3 has 17 amino acids. Looked up from germline, CDR1 is ENHRY and CDR2 is SYGVKD.

V and J are TRBV29-1 and TRBJ1-1, with TRBD1 matching 7 bases. V shed 0 bases and J 4 bases; nucleotides not matched to a gene: 5. CDR1 and CDR2 from the germline V gene are SQVTM and ANQGSEA. This CDR3 contains 14 residues. The CDR3 DNA sequence: TGCAGCGTTGAAGATATCGGGACAGCCACTGAAGCTTTCTTT. It translates to CSVEDIGTATEAFF.

This clonotype was counted a few times. The V and J genes are TRBV11-3 and TRBJ2-3; no clear D gene. This CDR3 region has 16 residues. Germline loops: CDR1 SGHNT, CDR2 YENEEA. The V end lost 0 bases, the J end lost 2 bases, and 12 bases lay between the germline ends. The CDR3 sequence: CASSLDGTRTTDTQYF. CDR3 nucleotides: TGTGCCAGCAGCTTAGATGGAACACGAACCACAGATACGCAGTATTTT.

This clonotype was recorded a few times. The gene calls are TRBV20-1 and TRBJ2-1; TRBD2 matches 16 bases. Germline loops: CDR1 DFQATT, CDR2 SNEGSKA (reference sequence). The length of the CDR3 is 15 residues. V trimming: 5 bases; J trimming: 9 bases; junction bases outside the gene matches: 7. The CDR3 loop reads CSAGGLAGGPGEQFF. The DNA for the CDR3 is TGCAGTGCTGGGGGACTAGCGGGAGGGCCGGGTGAGCAGTTCTTC.

V gene TRBV27 combines with J gene TRBJ2-5, with D tentatively TRBD1 (5 bases). V lost 5 bases, J lost 4 bases, and 11 bases lay in between. The CDR3 is made up of 13 amino acids. The V gene's germline CDR1 is MNHEY and CDR2 SMNVEV (reference sequence). CDR3: CASSGARGETQYF. CDR3 coding DNA: TGTGCCAGCAGTGGGGCTCGAGGAGAGACCCAGTACTTC.

The chain joins TRBV5-1 to TRBJ2-3; no clear D gene. V lost 7 bases and J lost 4, with 13 bases in between. The CDR3 is 13 residues long. The germline CDR1 and CDR2 sequences are SGHRS and YFSETQ. The CDR3 nucleotides are TGCGCCAGCCACGGCATGGTCTCAGATACGCAGTATTTT. It specifies CASHGMVSDTQYF.

The rearrangement joins TRBV7-9 to TRBJ2-7; D perhaps matches TRBD2 (7 bases). Germline V gene data show CDR1 as SEHNR and CDR2 as FQNEAQ (reference sequence). The ends were cut back, 4 bases at V and 3 bases at J, with 19 bases in the middle. This CDR3 contains 16 residues. The CDR3 DNA reads as TGTGCCAGCAGCTCCACCAAGGGGGGGACTTACTACGAGCAGTACTTC. Translated: CASSSTKGGTYYEQYF.

This clonotype appeared many times. V gene TRBV7-2 combines with J gene TRBJ2-3; D is perhaps TRBD2 (7 bases). The germline V gene has CDR1 SGHTA and CDR2 FQGNSA. This CDR3 contains 16 residues. V dropped 3 bases and J dropped 2 bases, with 15 bases sitting between them. CDR3 protein: CASSLGGRGFTDTQYF. The CDR3 nucleotides are TGTGCCAGCAGCTTGGGGGGGCGGGGCTTCACAGATACGCAGTATTTT.